These T cell receptor beta chains were read from a single sample in a study of T cell responses to AZD1222 COVID-19 vaccine. Here immunoSEQ multiplex PCR was the method, and the copy in TCRdb shows in-frame clones only, minus some. Here the sample spans some 190,000 clones, around 94% being singletons. The sequencing used peripheral blood, collected on day 0 of AZD1222 vaccination. The receptors here all came from an adult in good health. Both conserved end residues are part of each CDR3. A D gene is named only where the DNA matches it firmly. Rows may omit the clone size; those that give it use once, few, many or a size class.

TRBJ1-4	.	.	TRBV7-9	CASSSRGAAAEKLFF	TGTGCCAGCAGCTCGAGGGGGGCAGCCGCGGAAAAACTGTTTTTT
TRBJ2-1	.	.	TRBV6-1	CASSEAAWGYGLGEQFF	TGTGCCAGCAGTGAAGCGGCTTGGGGGTATGGGTTGGGTGAGCAGTTCTTC
TRBJ2-3	.	TRBD1	TRBV18	CASSLQGASLTDTQYF	TGTGCCAGCTCCCTACAGGGGGCGAGCCTCACAGATACGCAGTATTTT
TRBJ1-3	.	.	TRBV2	CASSPGTLGNTIYF	TGTGCCAGCAGTCCCGGGACACTCGGAAACACCATATATTTT
TRBJ1-6	.	.	TRBV7-3	CASSLSGEGNSPLHF	TGTGCCAGCAGCTTAAGTGGGGAGGGTAATTCACCCCTCCACTTT
TRBJ2-5	.	.	TRBV5-1	CASSLFGTQETQYF	TGCGCCAGCAGCTTGTTCGGGACTCAAGAGACCCAGTACTTC
TRBJ1-4	.	.	TRBV3-1/TRBV3-2	CASSLPGIANEKLFF	TGTGCCAGCAGCCTGCCGGGCATCGCTAATGAAAAACTGTTTTTT
TRBJ1-2	.	.	TRBV5-1	CASSFTALRTDYGYTF	TGCGCCAGCAGCTTCACCGCGCTCCGAACGGACTATGGCTACACCTTC
TRBJ2-3	.	.	TRBV7-3	CASSATPTSTDTQYF	TGTGCCAGCAGCGCTACCCCGACTAGCACAGATACGCAGTATTTT
TRBJ1-2	.	.	TRBV5-1	CASSQDSPGGYTF	TGCGCCAGCAGCCAGGACAGCCCCGGGGGCTACACCTTC
TRBJ1-4	.	TRBD1	TRBV9	CASSAPDRDRDGNEKLFF	TGTGCCAGCAGCGCCCCAGATAGGGACAGGGATGGTAATGAAAAACTGTTTTTT
TRBJ1-6	once	.	TRBV6-5	CASRQVWEGGSPLHF	TGTGCCAGCAGGCAGGTCTGGGAGGGGGGATCACCCCTCCACTTT
TRBJ1-2	.	.	TRBV7-9	CASSVWGADGPYGYTF	TGTGCCAGCAGCGTCTGGGGGGCAGATGGGCCTTATGGCTACACCTTC
TRBJ2-1	.	TRBD2	TRBV7-2	CASSFSGGADEQFF	TGTGCCAGCAGCTTTAGCGGGGGGGCCGATGAGCAGTTCTTC
TRBJ1-6	.	TRBD1	TRBV27	CASSLMGQRYSPLHF	TGTGCCAGCAGTTTAATGGGACAGCGCTATTCACCCCTCCACTTT
TRBJ1-5	.	.	TRBV18	CASSPRSGRNQPQHF	TGTGCCAGCTCTCCCCGGTCAGGGCGCAATCAGCCCCAGCATTTT
TRBJ2-7	few	.	TRBV6-5	CASRGHSSYEQYF	TGTGCCAGCAGGGGACACTCCTCCTACGAGCAGTACTTC
TRBJ1-5	once	TRBD1	TRBV28	CASSFVGQGSNQPQHF	TGTGCCAGCAGTTTCGTAGGACAGGGTAGCAATCAGCCCCAGCATTTT
TRBJ1-6	.	TRBD1	TRBV4-2	CASSHDRVDSPLHF	TGTGCCAGCAGCCATGACAGGGTGGATTCACCCCTCCACTTT
TRBJ1-2	.	.	TRBV2	CASNPQRGIGYTF	TGTGCCAGCAACCCTCAGAGAGGGATTGGCTACACCTTC
TRBJ2-3	.	TRBD2	TRBV7-9	CASSPGTSNTDTQYF	TGTGCCAGCAGCCCCGGGACTAGCAACACAGATACGCAGTATTTT
TRBJ1-2	.	TRBD1	TRBV28	CASRTSGQGITYGYTF	TGTGCCAGCAGAACCTCGGGACAGGGAATTACCTATGGCTACACCTTC
TRBJ2-4	.	.	TRBV18	CASSPLSAVSVAKNIQYF	TGTGCCAGCTCACCCCTCTCAGCAGTCTCCGTAGCCAAAAACATTCAGTACTTC
TRBJ1-2	once	.	TRBV5-6	CASSTANYGYTF	TGTGCCAGCAGCACGGCCAACTATGGCTACACCTTC
TRBJ2-5	.	.	TRBV4-2	CASSPFGVTREETQYF	TGTGCCAGCAGCCCTTTTGGGGTAACTAGGGAGGAGACCCAGTACTTC
TRBJ2-4	.	.	TRBV19	CARAGPPYF	TGTGCCAGGGCGGGACCCCCGTACTTC
TRBJ1-2	.	.	TRBV7-9	CASSPSGANYGYTF	TGTGCCAGCAGCCCAAGTGGAGCTAACTATGGCTACACCTTC
TRBJ1-4	.	TRBD1	TRBV24-1	CATREDRGREKLFF	TGTGCCACCAGGGAGGACAGGGGACGAGAAAAACTGTTTTTT
TRBJ1-4	.	.	TRBV25-1	CASSAYREVNEKLFF	TGTGCCAGCAGTGCCTACAGGGAGGTAAATGAAAAACTGTTTTTT
TRBJ2-7	.	.	TRBV7-9	CASSSQQEKSYEQYF	TGTGCCAGCAGTTCCCAACAGGAGAAGTCCTACGAGCAGTACTTC
TRBJ1-1	.	.	TRBV27	CASSLRESMNTEAFF	TGTGCCAGCAGTTTACGGGAGTCTATGAACACTGAAGCTTTCTTT
TRBJ1-2	few	.	TRBV7-2	CASSSTGVEGYTF	TGTGCCAGCAGCTCCACCGGGGTGGAAGGCTACACCTTC
TRBJ2-1	.	.	TRBV30	CAWARGDRLNEQFF	TGTGCCTGGGCCCGAGGGGACCGACTCAATGAGCAGTTCTTC
TRBJ2-5	.	.	TRBV27	CASRDRAGGGRETQYF	TGTGCCAGCAGAGACAGGGCGGGGGGAGGAAGGGAGACCCAGTACTTC
TRBJ2-7	.	.	TRBV7-9	CASGAGRGYEQYF	TGTGCCAGCGGGGCAGGGCGAGGCTACGAGCAGTACTTC
TRBJ2-1	.	TRBD2	TRBV3-1/TRBV3-2	CASSRSTSGGEDEQFF	TGTGCCAGCAGCCGATCGACTAGCGGGGGGGAGGATGAGCAGTTCTTC
TRBJ2-7	.	.	TRBV5-1	CASSLVVSAYEQYF	TGCGCCAGCAGCTTGGTGGTGTCAGCCTACGAGCAGTACTTC
TRBJ2-2	.	.	TRBV7-8	CASSLQGAGELFF	TGTGCCAGCAGCTTACAGGGAGCCGGGGAGCTGTTTTTT
TRBJ1-4	.	TRBD1	TRBV27	CASSPWPTGTPPTNEKLFF	TGTGCCAGCAGCCCCTGGCCGACAGGGACCCCTCCAACTAATGAAAAACTGTTTTTT
TRBJ1-4	.	.	TRBV19	CASSSQGGEKLFF	TGTGCCAGTAGTTCTCAGGGAGGAGAAAAACTGTTTTTT
TRBJ2-7	.	.	TRBV7-2	CASSLEQGPYEQYF	TGTGCCAGCAGCTTGGAACAGGGCCCCTACGAGCAGTACTTC
TRBJ1-2	.	TRBD1	TRBV5-4	CASSLGGTVFNYGYTF	TGTGCCAGCAGCTTGGGGGGGACAGTATTTAACTATGGCTACACCTTC
TRBJ1-4	.	.	TRBV9	CASSRNRAAGEKLFF	TGTGCCAGCAGCAGAAACAGGGCGGCTGGGGAAAAACTGTTTTTT
TRBJ1-2	.	.	TRBV28	CASSSTVNNGYTF	TGTGCCAGCAGTTCAACCGTAAATAATGGCTACACCTTC